This is a list of T cell receptor beta chains from one sample in a study of T cell repertoires in cytomegalovirus infection. TCRdb re-called the reads with MiXCR, one entry per CDR3 protein. The sample contains roughly 87,000 distinct CDR3 sequences, around 28% of which appear only once. Their target antigens are unknown. This specimen was CD8+ T cells from cultured PBMCs, taken from culture after CMV antigen stimulation. The receptor source for this set is a human donor in good health (CMV status not recorded). Some clones in this sample may be carry-over from other donors' samples. CDR3s include the opening cysteine and the closing phenylalanine or tryptophan. The D gene is left open where the match is weak. A row's size may be missing; if present it is once, few, many or a size class.

J | V | size | D | DNA | CDR3
TRBJ2-1 | TRBV7-4 | once | TRBD1 | TGTGCCAGCGGACCGGGACAGGGGGCGTTC | CASGPGQGAF
TRBJ1-1 | TRBV20-1 | NA | NA | TGCAGTGCTAGGGACCCCCCTGAGGCTTTCTTT | CSARDPPEAFF
TRBJ2-5 | TRBV7-9 | many | NA | TGTGCCAGCAGCCTGCTTTCGGTAGCGGAGGGGGAGACCCAGTACTTC | CASSLLSVAEGETQYF
TRBJ2-1 | TRBV7-2 | many | TRBD2 | TGTGCCAGCAGCCGACTAGCGGGGGGGGGGGATGAGCAGTTCTTC | CASSRLAGGGDEQFF
TRBJ2-3 | TRBV12-3/TRBV12-4 | few | TRBD2 | TGTGCCAGCAGTTTAGCATCAAGCGGGGGCCCGCGAAGTTTT | CASSLASSGGPRSF
TRBJ2-5 | TRBV28 | many | NA | TGTGCCAGCGATCGAGGCCAGACCCAGTACTTC | CASDRGQTQYF
TRBJ1-2 | TRBV5-4 | NA | NA | TGTGCCAGCAGTTCCTCACCACAGGGACCTGAAGGCTACACCTTC | CASSSSPQGPEGYTF
TRBJ2-7 | TRBV20-1 | few | NA | TGCAGTGCTAGAACTAGCCCCCACGAGCAGTACTTC | CSARTSPHEQYF
TRBJ2-1 | TRBV9 | NA | NA | TGTGCCAGCAGCGCCGAGGGGGGGGCCAGGGGCGATGAGCAGTTCTTC | CASSAEGGARGDEQFF
TRBJ1-1 | TRBV6-2/TRBV6-3 | NA | TRBD1 | TGTGCCAGCAGTTTTCCGGGACAGGGGGCATGGATGAACACTGAAGCTTTCTTT | CASSFPGQGAWMNTEAFF
TRBJ1-5 | TRBV15 | many | TRBD1 | TGTGCCACCAGCAGACTGGGACAGGGAGGAAATCAGCCCCAGCATTTT | CATSRLGQGGNQPQHF
TRBJ2-2 | TRBV9 | NA | TRBD2 | TGTGCCAGCAGCGTAGCTCAGCGGGGGGCAACCGGGGAGCTGTTTTTT | CASSVAQRGATGELFF
TRBJ2-3 | TRBV7-9 | NA | NA | TGTGCCAGCAGCTTAGGCGGCGGGCGCACAGATACGCAGTATTTT | CASSLGGGRTDTQYF
TRBJ2-2 | TRBV7-9 | NA | NA | TGTGCCAGCAGCTTTAACAGCGGGAACACCGGGGAGCTGTTTTTT | CASSFNSGNTGELFF
TRBJ1-2 | TRBV19 | NA | NA | TGTGCCAGTAGTGAGGATTCAAACTTTGGCTACACCTTC | CASSEDSNFGYTF
TRBJ2-3 | TRBV19 | many | TRBD1 | TGTGCCAGTAGTACCGACAGGGGAACAGATACGCAGTATTTT | CASSTDRGTDTQYF
TRBJ2-7 | TRBV27 | few | NA | TGTGCCAGCAGTTTCCGTTATTCCTACGAGCAGTACTTC | CASSFRYSYEQYF
TRBJ2-1 | TRBV20-1 | NA | TRBD2 | TGCAGTGCAAGAGGGCCGGCGGGGGCCTACAATGAGCAGTTCTTC | CSARGPAGAYNEQFF
TRBJ2-7 | TRBV2 | NA | TRBD1 | TGTGCCAGCCTTACTCCGGGACAGGGAAACGAGCAGTACTTC | CASLTPGQGNEQYF
TRBJ2-7 | TRBV27 | NA | NA | TGTGCCAGCAGGAGGGGACACCCTAGGGTTTCCTACGAGCAGTACTTC | CASRRGHPRVSYEQYF
TRBJ2-7 | TRBV5-6 | NA | TRBD1 | TGTGCCAGCAGCTTACCGGGACAGTCCTACGAGCAGTACTTC | CASSLPGQSYEQYF
TRBJ1-5 | TRBV6-6 | few | NA | TGTGCCAGCAGTTCCGCCCCGGGACAGCCCCAGCATTTT | CASSSAPGQPQHF
TRBJ2-7 | TRBV7-6 | NA | TRBD1 | TGTGCCAGCAGCTTCGGGACAGGGACCTACGAGCAGTACTTC | CASSFGTGTYEQYF
TRBJ2-1 | TRBV20-1 | NA | NA | TGCAGTGCTAGAGACCGTTTATGGCGGGGAATTCACAATGAGCAGTTCTTC | CSARDRLWRGIHNEQFF
TRBJ2-1 | TRBV27 | few | NA | TGTGCCAGCAGTTTACAGGCGGGCGAGGTCTACAATGAGCAGTTCTTC | CASSLQAGEVYNEQFF
TRBJ2-3 | TRBV12-3/TRBV12-4 | many | NA | TGTGCCAGCAGTCCTGAAACCACAGATACGCAGTATTTT | CASSPETTDTQYF
TRBJ1-5 | TRBV28 | few | NA | TGTGCCAGCAGTTTTAACTCGCAGGGTAGAAATCAGCCCCAGCATTTT | CASSFNSQGRNQPQHF
TRBJ2-7 | TRBV20-1 | few | NA | TGCAGTGCTAGAGCCCGGACAGACAACTTCCCCTCCTACGAGCAGTACTTC | CSARARTDNFPSYEQYF
TRBJ2-3 | TRBV7-6 | few | NA | TGTGCCAGCAGCCCAGTGGGGTCGTCTGCAGATACGCAGTATTTT | CASSPVGSSADTQYF
TRBJ2-7 | TRBV12-3/TRBV12-4 | many | TRBD1 | TGTGCCAGCTCGTGGGGACAGGGCACCTACGAGCAGTACTTC | CASSWGQGTYEQYF
TRBJ2-7 | TRBV20-1 | NA | NA | TGCAGTGCTAGACAACTCGGGACTTCTTCCTACGAGCAGTACTTC | CSARQLGTSSYEQYF
TRBJ1-2 | TRBV28 | many | TRBD1 | TGTGCCAGCAGTCCCAGCCGGGACAGCACTAACTATGGCTACACCTTC | CASSPSRDSTNYGYTF
TRBJ2-2 | TRBV20-1 | few | TRBD1 | TGCAGTGCTTCGGACAGGGTCGCGAACACCGGGGAGCTGTTTTTT | CSASDRVANTGELFF
TRBJ1-1 | TRBV7-6 | many | NA | TGTGCCAGCAGCTCATTGACACTCATGAACACTGAAGCTTTCTTT | CASSSLTLMNTEAFF
TRBJ1-2 | TRBV7-8 | NA | TRBD1 | TGTGCCAGCAGTTATGTCGACAGGGACCACTATGGCTACACCTTC | CASSYVDRDHYGYTF
TRBJ1-1 | TRBV19 | few | NA | TGTGCCAGTACTCTAGCGGGAACTGAAGCTTTCTTT | CASTLAGTEAFF
TRBJ2-7 | TRBV7-2 | NA | NA | TGTGCCAGCAGCTTATTGGGACAAGACTACGAGCAGTACTTC | CASSLLGQDYEQYF
TRBJ1-2 | TRBV29-1 | NA | NA | TGCAGCGTTGCCGAGGGGATGGGCTACACCTTC | CSVAEGMGYTF
TRBJ2-3 | TRBV12-3/TRBV12-4 | few | NA | TGTGCCAGCACCCCGGGAGCAGATACGCAGTATTTT | CASTPGADTQYF
TRBJ2-5 | TRBV7-6 | NA | NA | TGTGCCAGCAGCCAAGATAGGGAGACCCAGTACTTC | CASSQDRETQYF
TRBJ2-1 | TRBV6-6 | NA | TRBD2 | TGTGCCAGCACCGGGGGGGGGGCGTGGTACAATGAGCAGTTCTTC | CASTGGGAWYNEQFF
TRBJ1-2 | TRBV4-1 | NA | NA | TGCGCCAGCAGCCAAGATGGGACTCCGGGGGCAGGTGGCTACACCTTC | CASSQDGTPGAGGYTF
TRBJ1-1 | TRBV19 | few | NA | TGTGCCAGTAGTTTCCGACATTCGGGGAACACTGAAGCTTTCTTT | CASSFRHSGNTEAFF
TRBJ1-5 | TRBV7-2 | many | NA | TGTGCCAGCAGCTTGTGGGCGATTGATCAGCCCCAGCATTTT | CASSLWAIDQPQHF
TRBJ2-5 | TRBV5-4 | NA | NA | TGTGCCAGCAGCTTTCAGGATTTCGTTGAGACCCAGTACTTC | CASSFQDFVETQYF
TRBJ2-1 | TRBV12-3/TRBV12-4 | NA | NA | TGTGCCAGCAGTTTGGGGGGTATCCTCTCCTACAATGAGCAGTTCTTC | CASSLGGILSYNEQFF
TRBJ2-1 | TRBV2 | many | TRBD2 | TGTGCCACCAAATCGGGACTAGCGGGGGGTGATGAGCAGTTCTTC | CATKSGLAGGDEQFF
TRBJ2-5 | TRBV7-9 | NA | NA | TGTGCCAGCAGCCAAACAGTGGGAGAGACCCAGTACTTC | CASSQTVGETQYF
TRBJ2-3 | TRBV3-1 | NA | NA | TGTGCCAGCAGCCAGGATGTTACAGATACGCAGTATTTT | CASSQDVTDTQYF
TRBJ2-7 | TRBV3-1 | NA | NA | TGTGCCAGCAGCCCATTCGCGGACGTAGGAAACGAGCAGTACTTC | CASSPFADVGNEQYF
TRBJ2-5 | TRBV20-1 | NA | TRBD2 | TGCAGTGCTTCTAGCGGGGTCGTTCAAGAGACCCAGTACTTC | CSASSGVVQETQYF
TRBJ1-1 | TRBV5-6 | few | TRBD1 | TGTGCCAGCAGCCAAACTCTACTTCGGACAGGCGACACTGAAGCTTTCTTT | CASSQTLLRTGDTEAFF
TRBJ1-1 | TRBV25-1 | few | TRBD1 | TGTGCCAGCAGTGAATGGTCCCTGCAGGGGGAAATGCAGGGTGCTTTCTTT | CASSEWSLQGEMQGAFF
TRBJ1-1 | TRBV27 | NA | NA | TGTGCCAGCAGTATCGGGACCTCCGGCACTGAAGCTTTCTTT | CASSIGTSGTEAFF